A selection of T cell receptor beta chains follows, all from one sample in a study of T cell repertoires in cytomegalovirus infection. For these TCRs, the target antigens are not known. TCRdb passed the reads through MiXCR, listing each CDR3 protein once. The sample has under 500,000 distinct CDR3 sequences, 40% to 50% seen once; the top ten hold about 45%. Source: cultured PBMCs, taken from culture after CMV antigen stimulation. The origin of the receptors is a human donor in good health (CMV status not recorded). Some clones in this sample may be carry-over from other donors' samples. Each CDR3 is given with its conserved first and last residue. D genes are given only for firm matches. The size of a clone is reported for some rows only, either as once, few or many, or as a class for expanded clones.

D	J	V	size	CDR3	DNA
.	TRBJ2-1	TRBV12-3/TRBV12-4	.	CASRRPGYNEQFF	TGTGCCAGCAGGCGGCCTGGCTACAATGAGCAGTTCTTC
.	TRBJ2-6	TRBV15	.	CATSRDSGSYMPGANVLTF	TGTGCCACCAGCAGAGATTCTGGCAGCTATATGCCTGGGGCCAACGTCCTGACTTTC
TRBD2	TRBJ2-1	TRBV19	.	CASSVGLAGVPFF	TGTGCCAGTAGTGTAGGACTAGCGGGAGTTCCGTTCTTC
TRBD2	TRBJ2-1	TRBV7-2	.	CASSLSGSGAGYEQFF	TGTGCCAGCAGCCTAAGCGGGTCGGGAGCGGGATATGAGCAGTTCTTC
TRBD2	TRBJ2-5	TRBV5-4	few	CASSGGGRVGETQYF	TGTGCCAGCAGCGGCGGGGGGCGGGTCGGAGAGACCCAGTACTTC
.	TRBJ1-6	TRBV28	.	CARGWAVHF	TGTGCCAGGGGTTGGGCAGTCCACTTT
.	TRBJ1-5	TRBV6-2/TRBV6-3	.	CATRPPNQPQHF	TGTGCCACGCGCCCTCCCAATCAGCCCCAGCATTTT
TRBD1	TRBJ2-5	TRBV7-2	.	CASSLALGQPGQTQYF	TGTGCCAGCAGCTTAGCGTTGGGACAGCCCGGGCAGACCCAGTACTTC
.	TRBJ1-1	TRBV18	.	CASSPGQGLGGAFF	TGTGCCAGCTCACCCGGACAAGGGCTGGGGGGAGCTTTCTTT
TRBD1	TRBJ1-1	TRBV3-1	.	CASSLTGKNTEAFF	TGTGCCAGCAGCCTGACAGGGAAGAACACTGAAGCTTTCTTT
.	TRBJ2-3	TRBV19	.	CASSPPVGREDTQYF	TGTGCCAGTAGCCCCCCAGTTGGTCGCGAAGATACGCAGTATTTT
.	TRBJ2-6	TRBV10-3	.	CATMKLNSGANVLTF	TGTGCCACCATGAAGTTAAACTCTGGGGCCAACGTCCTGACTTTC
.	TRBJ2-5	TRBV28	few	CASSFGPETQYF	TGTGCCAGCAGTTTCGGTCCGGAGACCCAGTACTTC
TRBD1	TRBJ2-3	TRBV7-2	.	CASSLDGTGPDTQYF	TGTGCCAGCAGCTTAGATGGGACAGGGCCAGATACGCAGTATTTT
TRBD2	TRBJ2-2	TRBV6-2/TRBV6-3	.	CASSWADPGLATGELFF	TGTGCCAGCAGTTGGGCGGATCCGGGACTAGCGACCGGGGAGCTGTTTTTT
TRBD1	TRBJ1-2	TRBV2	once	CASSATGQMNYGYTF	TGTGCCAGCAGCGCCACGGGACAGATGAACTATGGCTACACCTTC
TRBD1	TRBJ2-6	TRBV27	.	CASRFWDRPSGANVLTF	TGTGCCAGCAGATTTTGGGACAGACCCTCTGGGGCCAACGTCCTGACTTTC
.	TRBJ2-2	TRBV5-1	.	CASSLAGGPRLTGELFF	TGCGCCAGCAGCTTGGCGGGGGGCCCGAGGTTAACCGGGGAGCTGTTTTTT
.	TRBJ2-7	TRBV2	.	CASNSGATREQYF	TGTGCCAGCAATTCCGGGGCGACCCGCGAGCAGTACTTC
.	TRBJ2-1	TRBV19	.	CASREFGNEQFF	TGTGCCAGTCGGGAGTTCGGAAATGAGCAGTTCTTC
TRBD2	TRBJ2-7	TRBV12-3/TRBV12-4	.	CASSLTGTSGVIF	TGTGCCAGCAGTTTGACGGGGACTAGCGGGGTTATCTTC
TRBD1	TRBJ1-5	TRBV2	.	CASSRDRGRHQPQHF	TGTGCCAGCAGCAGGGACAGGGGGCGGCATCAGCCCCAGCATTTT
TRBD2	TRBJ2-2	TRBV2	once	CASSLGLASTGELFF	TGTGCCAGCAGTTTGGGACTAGCGTCCACCGGGGAGCTGTTTTTT
TRBD2	TRBJ2-5	TRBV7-2	few	CASSFSGTSGGGTQYF	TGTGCCAGCAGCTTCTCCGGGACTAGCGGGGGTGGGACCCAGTACTTC
TRBD1	TRBJ2-7	TRBV6-1	.	CASSGHDRAYEQYF	TGTGCCAGCAGCGGACACGACAGGGCCTACGAGCAGTACTTC
.	TRBJ1-2	TRBV5-3	.	CASSLDLTGYEGYTF	TGTGCCAGCAGCTTAGACCTCACAGGTTACGAGGGCTACACCTTC
.	TRBJ1-1	TRBV7-2	few	CASSLVFRNTEAFF	TGTGCCAGCAGCTTAGTGTTCAGGAACACTGAAGCTTTCTTT
.	TRBJ1-1	TRBV7-4	.	CASSLADQGGAEAFF	TGTGCCAGCAGCTTAGCTGACCAGGGTGGGGCTGAAGCTTTCTTT